The next 9 T cell receptor beta chains were all read from a single sample in a study of cytomegalovirus exposure and HLA in healthy donors. Primers for the PCR totalled 60 Vbeta and 13 Jbeta. Clones were read by immunoSEQ multiplex PCR, and TCRdb kept only the in-frame ones, dropping some. The sample yields about 250,000 clones, 65% to 85% seen once. The sequenced sample was PBMCs. The source is a female donor in good health and CMV-seronegative.

This clone occurred a few times. V usage is TRBV7-6 and J usage is TRBJ2-7, with TRBD1 as a possible D gene (6 bases). The CDR3 spans 15 residues. V lost 4 bases to trimming and J lost 0 bases, with 13 bases between them. Per germline, CDR1 SGHVS and CDR2 FNYEAQ. CDR3 loop: CASSSQGRNSYEQYF. The CDR3 nucleotides read TGTGCCAGCAGCTCACAGGGCCGTAACTCCTACGAGCAGTACTTC.

The chain combines TRBV5-1 with TRBJ1-6; 9 bases are shared with TRBD1. The ends lost 4 bases at V and 8 bases at J; junction bases unmatched: 4. The CDR3 covers 14 residues. The germline gives CDR1 SGHRS, CDR2 YFSETQ. CDR3 in DNA: TGCGCCAGCAGCCGGACAGGGGAGGATTCACCCCTCCACTTT. As protein: CASSRTGEDSPLHF.

This chain links TRBV5-1 with TRBJ2-1, with D possibly matching TRBD1 (7 bases). The germline V gene has CDR1 SGHRS and CDR2 YFSETQ. The V end was cut by 6 bases, the J end by 7 bases, with 14 bases between. The CDR3 runs to 13 residues. CDR3 sequence (DNA): TGCGCCAGCACGGGCCAGGGGGGAAATGAGCAGTTCTTC. Amino acid sequence: CASTGQGGNEQFF.

The chain combines TRBV6-5 with TRBJ2-5; 11 nucleotides align to TRBD2. The J call may not be correct, given that the DNA end is closer to TRBJ2-7. The CDR3 contains 14 residues. Germline loops: CDR1 MNHEY, CDR2 SVGAGI. CDR3: CASTSSGRAYEQYF. DNA of the CDR3: TGTGCCAGCACCAGTAGCGGGAGGGCCTACGAGCAGTACTTC.

The chain combines TRBV5-4 with TRBJ2-1, with 7 bases identical to TRBD2. The germline CDR1 and CDR2 sequences are SGHNT and YYREEE (reference sequence). CDR3 size: 15 residues. The junction had 8 bases not matched to a gene; V was cut back by 5 bases and J by 3 bases. The CDR3 nucleotides are TGTGCCAGCAGGGGGCGGGAGAACTTCTACAATGAGCAGTTCTTC. It codes for CASRGRENFYNEQFF.

This clone was seen only once. The chain combines TRBV7-2 with TRBJ1-2, with D unresolved. Trimming cost V 4 bases and J 0 bases, with 9 bases left between them. The CDR3 totals 14 residues. Looked up from germline, CDR1 is SGHTA and CDR2 is FQGNSA. CDR3 bases: TGTGCCAGCAGCTCGCCCCCAGCTAACTATGGCTACACCTTC. This gives the protein CASSSPPANYGYTF.

Notes on this clone: In the same sample, other DNA sequences code for this CDR3. The chain recombines TRBV30 with TRBJ1-6; D possibly corresponds to TRBD1 (6 bases). CDR1 is GTSNPN, CDR2 SVGIG, per germline (reference sequence). This CDR3 contains 12 residues. V shed 5 bases and J shed 7 bases, with 9 bases lying between them. CDR3 loop: CAWDRLNSPLHF. The DNA for the CDR3 is TGTGCCTGGGACAGGCTAAATTCACCCCTCCACTTT.

The V call is TRBV25-1, the J call TRBJ2-3; TRBD1 aligns across 7 bases. The germline CDR1 and CDR2 sequences are MGHDK and SYGVNS. The CDR3 consists of 15 residues. Trimming removed 4 bases from V and 0 bases from J; junction bases left unmatched: 4. The CDR3 loop reads CASSGGTASTDTQYF. Written as DNA, the CDR3 is TGTGCCAGCAGTGGTGGGACAGCAAGCACAGATACGCAGTATTTT.

This clone occurred a few times. This sequence joins TRBV28 and TRBJ2-7; 12 bases match TRBD1. This CDR3 spans 15 amino acids. The germline V gene encodes CDR1 MDHEN and CDR2 SYDVKM. V dropped 7 bases and J dropped 7; count of bases not matched to a gene: 11. The CDR3 is CASNYRDRGLGEQYF. For the CDR3, the DNA is TGTGCCAGCAATTACCGGGACAGGGGGCTAGGGGAGCAGTACTTC.